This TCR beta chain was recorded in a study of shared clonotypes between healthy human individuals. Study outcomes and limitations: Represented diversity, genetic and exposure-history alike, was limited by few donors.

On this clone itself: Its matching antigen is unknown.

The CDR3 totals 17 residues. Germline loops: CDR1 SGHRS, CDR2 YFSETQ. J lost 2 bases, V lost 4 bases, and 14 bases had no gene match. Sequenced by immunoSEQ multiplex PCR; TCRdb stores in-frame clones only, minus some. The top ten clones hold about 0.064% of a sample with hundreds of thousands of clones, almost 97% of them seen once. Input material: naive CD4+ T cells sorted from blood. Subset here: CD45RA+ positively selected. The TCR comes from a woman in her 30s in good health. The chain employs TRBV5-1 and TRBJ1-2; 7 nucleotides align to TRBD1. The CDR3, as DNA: TGCGCCAGCAGCCCGAGACAGGGCGGCCCCGAAAACTATGGCTACACCTTC. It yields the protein CASSPRQGGPENYGYTF.